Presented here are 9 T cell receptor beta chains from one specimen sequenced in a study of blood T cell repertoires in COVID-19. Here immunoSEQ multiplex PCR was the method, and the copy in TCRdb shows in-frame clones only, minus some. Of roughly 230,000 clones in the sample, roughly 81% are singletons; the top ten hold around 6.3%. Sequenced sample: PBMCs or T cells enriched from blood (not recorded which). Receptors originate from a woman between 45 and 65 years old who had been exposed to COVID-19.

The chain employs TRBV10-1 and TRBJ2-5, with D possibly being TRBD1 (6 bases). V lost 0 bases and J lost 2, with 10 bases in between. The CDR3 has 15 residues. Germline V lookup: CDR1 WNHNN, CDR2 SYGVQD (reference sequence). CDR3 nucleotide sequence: TGCGCCAGCAGTGAGTCGGGGGCAGGGCAAGAGACCCAGTACTTC. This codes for CASSESGAGQETQYF.

CDR3 DNA: TGTGCCAGCAGCGTAGATACAGGGCGAGGCTACACCTTC. Protein product: CASSVDTGRGYTF. The V gene is TRBV9, the J gene TRBJ1-2, with D perhaps TRBD1 (6 bases). V was pared by 0 bases and J by 8 bases, with 11 bases between. Germline V lookup: CDR1 SGDLS, CDR2 YYNGEE. CDR3 size: 13 residues.

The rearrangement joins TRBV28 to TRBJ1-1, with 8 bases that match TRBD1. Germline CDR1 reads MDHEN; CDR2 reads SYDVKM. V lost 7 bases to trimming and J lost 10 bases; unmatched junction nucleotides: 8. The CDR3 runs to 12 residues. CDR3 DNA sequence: TGTGCCAGCACCCCTCCCAGGGGGCGAGCTTTCTTT. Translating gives CASTPPRGRAFF.

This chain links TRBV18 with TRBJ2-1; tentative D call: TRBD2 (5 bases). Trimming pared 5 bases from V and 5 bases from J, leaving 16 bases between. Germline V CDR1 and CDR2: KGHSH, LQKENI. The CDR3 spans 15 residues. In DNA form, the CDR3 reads TGTGCCAGCTCAGCCGTCGGAGCGGATAACAATGAGCAGTTCTTC. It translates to CASSAVGADNNEQFF.

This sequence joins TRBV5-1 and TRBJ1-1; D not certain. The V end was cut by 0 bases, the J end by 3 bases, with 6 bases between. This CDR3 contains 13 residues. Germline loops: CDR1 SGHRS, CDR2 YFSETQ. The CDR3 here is CASSLERDTEAFF. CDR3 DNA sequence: TGCGCCAGCAGCTTGGAGCGGGACACTGAAGCTTTCTTT.

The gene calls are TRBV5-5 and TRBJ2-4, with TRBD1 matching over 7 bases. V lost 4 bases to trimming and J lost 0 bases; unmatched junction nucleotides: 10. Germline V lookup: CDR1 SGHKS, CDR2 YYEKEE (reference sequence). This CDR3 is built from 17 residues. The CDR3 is CASSPNPTGPAKNIQYF. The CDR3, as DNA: TGTGCCAGCAGCCCTAATCCGACAGGGCCAGCCAAAAACATTCAGTACTTC.

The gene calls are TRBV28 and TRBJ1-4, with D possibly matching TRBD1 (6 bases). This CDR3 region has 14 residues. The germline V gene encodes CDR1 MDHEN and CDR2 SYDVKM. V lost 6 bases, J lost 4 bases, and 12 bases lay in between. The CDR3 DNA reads TGTGCCAGCAGCCCTAAGGGGGTTAATGAAAAACTGTTTTTT. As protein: CASSPKGVNEKLFF.

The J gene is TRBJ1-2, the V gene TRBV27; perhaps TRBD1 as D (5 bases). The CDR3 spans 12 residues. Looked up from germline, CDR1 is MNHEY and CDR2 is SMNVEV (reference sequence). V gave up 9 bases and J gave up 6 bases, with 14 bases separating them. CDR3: CARMDIRNGYTF. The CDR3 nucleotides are TGTGCCAGGATGGACATCAGGAATGGCTACACCTTC.

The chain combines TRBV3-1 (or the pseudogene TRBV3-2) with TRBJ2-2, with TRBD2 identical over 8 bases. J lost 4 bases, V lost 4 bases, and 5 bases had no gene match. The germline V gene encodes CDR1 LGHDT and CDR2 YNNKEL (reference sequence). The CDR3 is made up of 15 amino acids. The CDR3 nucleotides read TGTGCCAGCAGCCGTCGGGGGGGTATCACCGGGGAGCTGTTTTTT. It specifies CASSRRGGITGELFF.